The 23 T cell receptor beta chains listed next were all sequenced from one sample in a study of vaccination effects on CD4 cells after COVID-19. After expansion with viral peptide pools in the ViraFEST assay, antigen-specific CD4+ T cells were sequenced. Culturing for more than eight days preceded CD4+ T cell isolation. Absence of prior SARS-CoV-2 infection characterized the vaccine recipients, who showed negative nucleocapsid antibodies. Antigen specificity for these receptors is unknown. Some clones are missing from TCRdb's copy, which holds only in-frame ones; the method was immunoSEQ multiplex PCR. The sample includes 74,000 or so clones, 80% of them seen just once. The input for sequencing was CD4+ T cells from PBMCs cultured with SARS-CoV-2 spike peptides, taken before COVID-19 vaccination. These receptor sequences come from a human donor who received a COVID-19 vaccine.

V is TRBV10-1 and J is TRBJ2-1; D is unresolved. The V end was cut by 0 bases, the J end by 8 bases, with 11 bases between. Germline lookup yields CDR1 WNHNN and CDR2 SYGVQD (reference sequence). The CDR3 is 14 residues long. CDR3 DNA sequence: TGCGCCAGCAGTGAGTCCCGGGTTTTGTATGAGCAGTTCTTC. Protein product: CASSESRVLYEQFF.

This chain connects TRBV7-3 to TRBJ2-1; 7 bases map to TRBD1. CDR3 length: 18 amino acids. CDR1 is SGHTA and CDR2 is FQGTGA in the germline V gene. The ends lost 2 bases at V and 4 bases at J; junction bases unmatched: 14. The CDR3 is CASSLFPGQRQGYNEQFF. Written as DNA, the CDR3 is TGTGCCAGCAGCTTATTCCCGGGGCAAAGACAGGGATACAATGAGCAGTTCTTC.

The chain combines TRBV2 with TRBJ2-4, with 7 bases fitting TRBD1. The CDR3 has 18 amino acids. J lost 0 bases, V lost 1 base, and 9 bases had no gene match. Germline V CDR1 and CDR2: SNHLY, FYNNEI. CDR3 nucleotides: TGTGCCAGCAGTGAAGAATGGACAGGAGCCCTAGCCAAAAACATTCAGTACTTC. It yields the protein CASSEEWTGALAKNIQYF.

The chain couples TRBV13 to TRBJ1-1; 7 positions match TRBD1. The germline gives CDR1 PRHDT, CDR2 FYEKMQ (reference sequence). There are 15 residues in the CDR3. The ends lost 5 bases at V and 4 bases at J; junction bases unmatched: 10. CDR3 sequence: CASSLRQGWGTEAFF. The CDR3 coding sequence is TGTGCCAGCAGCCTAAGACAGGGATGGGGCACTGAAGCTTTCTTT.

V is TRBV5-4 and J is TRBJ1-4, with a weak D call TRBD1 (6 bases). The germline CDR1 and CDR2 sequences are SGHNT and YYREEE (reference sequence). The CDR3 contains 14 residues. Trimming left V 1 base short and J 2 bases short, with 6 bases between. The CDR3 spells CASSLTGTNEKLFF. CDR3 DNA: TGTGCCAGCAGCTTGACAGGGACTAATGAAAAACTGTTTTTT.

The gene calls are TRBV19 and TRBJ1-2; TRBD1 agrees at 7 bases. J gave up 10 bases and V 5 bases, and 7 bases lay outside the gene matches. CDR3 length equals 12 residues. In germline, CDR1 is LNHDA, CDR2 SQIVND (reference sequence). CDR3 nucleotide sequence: TGTGCCAGTAGTTTTCGACAGGGCGCCTACACCTTC. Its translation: CASSFRQGAYTF.

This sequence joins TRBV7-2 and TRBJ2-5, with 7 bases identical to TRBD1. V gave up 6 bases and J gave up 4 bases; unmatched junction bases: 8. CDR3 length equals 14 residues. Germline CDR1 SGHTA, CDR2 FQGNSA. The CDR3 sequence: CASSSTGVGETQYF. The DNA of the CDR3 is TGTGCCAGCAGTTCAACAGGGGTGGGAGAGACCCAGTACTTC.

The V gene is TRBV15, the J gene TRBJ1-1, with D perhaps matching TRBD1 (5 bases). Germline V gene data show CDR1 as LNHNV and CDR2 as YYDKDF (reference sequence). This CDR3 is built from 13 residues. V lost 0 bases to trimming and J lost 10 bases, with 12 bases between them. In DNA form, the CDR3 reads TGTGCCACCAGCAGAGATCGAGGGGCCGGAGCTTTCTTT. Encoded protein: CATSRDRGAGAFF.

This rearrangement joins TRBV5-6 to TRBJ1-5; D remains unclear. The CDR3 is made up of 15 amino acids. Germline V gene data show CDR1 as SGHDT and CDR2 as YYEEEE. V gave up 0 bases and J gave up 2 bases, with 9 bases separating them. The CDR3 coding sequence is TGTGCCAGCAGCTTGGAGGGAAGCGGCAATCAGCCCCAGCATTTT. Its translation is CASSLEGSGNQPQHF.

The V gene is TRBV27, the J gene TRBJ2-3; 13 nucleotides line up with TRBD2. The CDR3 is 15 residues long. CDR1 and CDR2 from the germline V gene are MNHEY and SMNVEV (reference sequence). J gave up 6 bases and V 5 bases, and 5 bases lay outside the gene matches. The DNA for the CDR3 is TGTGCCAGCAGTGCTGGACTAGCGGGGGCTGATACGCAGTATTTT. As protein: CASSAGLAGADTQYF.

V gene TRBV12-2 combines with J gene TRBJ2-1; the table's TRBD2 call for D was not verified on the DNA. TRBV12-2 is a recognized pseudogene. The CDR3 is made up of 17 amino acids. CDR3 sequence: CASRLDRAGGNYNEQFF. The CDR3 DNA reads TGTGCAAGTCGCTTAGATCGAGCGGGGGGTAATTACAATGAGCAGTTCTTC.

CDR3 DNA sequence: TGTGCCAGCAGCCCCTGGCAGGGAGATCAGCCCCAGCATTTT. It encodes CASSPWQGDQPQHF. The chain carries TRBV3-1 (or the pseudogene TRBV3-2) and TRBJ1-5, with D possibly TRBD1 on 5 matching bases. Per the germline V gene, CDR1 is LGHDT and CDR2 is YNNKEL (reference sequence). With 4 bases removed from V and 5 bases from J, the gap between germline ends came to 12 bases. The CDR3 is made up of 14 amino acids.

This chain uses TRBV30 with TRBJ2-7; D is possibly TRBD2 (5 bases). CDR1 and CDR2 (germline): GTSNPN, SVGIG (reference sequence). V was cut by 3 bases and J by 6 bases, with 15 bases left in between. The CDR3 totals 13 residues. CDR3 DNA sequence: TGTGCCTGGAGCGCGGGCTCCGACTCCGAGCAGTACGTC. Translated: CAWSAGSDSEQYV.

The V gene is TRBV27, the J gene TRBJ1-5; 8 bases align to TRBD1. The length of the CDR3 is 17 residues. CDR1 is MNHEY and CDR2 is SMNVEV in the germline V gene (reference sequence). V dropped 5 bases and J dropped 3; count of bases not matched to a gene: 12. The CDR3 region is CASSRSTGESPNQPQHF. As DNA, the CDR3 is TGTGCCAGCAGTAGATCGACAGGGGAATCACCCAATCAGCCCCAGCATTTT.

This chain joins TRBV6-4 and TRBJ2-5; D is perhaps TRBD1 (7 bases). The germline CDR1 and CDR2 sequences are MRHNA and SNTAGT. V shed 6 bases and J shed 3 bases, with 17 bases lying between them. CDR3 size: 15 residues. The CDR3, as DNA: TGTGCCAGCAGCCGGACAGGAGGGCCCGAAGAGACCCAGTACTTC. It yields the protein CASSRTGGPEETQYF.

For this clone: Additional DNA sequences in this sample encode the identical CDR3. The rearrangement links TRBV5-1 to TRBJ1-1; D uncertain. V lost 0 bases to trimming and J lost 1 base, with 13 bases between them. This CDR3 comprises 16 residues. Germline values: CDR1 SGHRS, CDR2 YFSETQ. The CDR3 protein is CASSLGSSIRNTEAFF. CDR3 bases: TGCGCCAGCAGCTTGGGTAGCTCCATTAGGAACACTGAAGCTTTCTTT.

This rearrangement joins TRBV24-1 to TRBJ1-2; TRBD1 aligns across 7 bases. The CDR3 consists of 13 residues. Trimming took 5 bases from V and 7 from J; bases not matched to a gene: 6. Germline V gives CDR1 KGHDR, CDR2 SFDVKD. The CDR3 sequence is CATSAPGGVGYTF. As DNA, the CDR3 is TGTGCCACCAGTGCGCCAGGGGGTGTTGGCTACACCTTC.

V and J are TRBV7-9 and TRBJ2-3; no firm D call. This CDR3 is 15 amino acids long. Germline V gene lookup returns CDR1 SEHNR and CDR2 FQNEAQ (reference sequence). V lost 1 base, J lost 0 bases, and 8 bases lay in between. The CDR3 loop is CASSLVPTSTDTQYF. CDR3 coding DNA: TGTGCCAGCAGCTTAGTCCCCACTAGCACAGATACGCAGTATTTT.

The CDR3 loop is CASSQGDGYTEAFF. CDR3 bases: TGCGCCAGCAGCCAAGGGGACGGCTACACTGAAGCTTTCTTT. The chain recombines TRBV4-1 with TRBJ1-1; D perhaps matches TRBD1 (5 bases). V was clipped by 1 base and J by 3 bases, with 9 bases between them. This CDR3 has 14 residues. Germline V gene lookup returns CDR1 MGHRA and CDR2 YSYEKL.

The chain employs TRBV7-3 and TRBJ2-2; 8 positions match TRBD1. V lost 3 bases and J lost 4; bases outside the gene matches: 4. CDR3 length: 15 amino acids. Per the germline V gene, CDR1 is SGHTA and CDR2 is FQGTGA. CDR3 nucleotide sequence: TGTGCCAGCAGCTTTGAGGACAGGGTCACCGGGGAGCTGTTTTTT. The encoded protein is CASSFEDRVTGELFF. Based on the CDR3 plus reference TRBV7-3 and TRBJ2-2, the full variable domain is GAGVSQTPSNKVTEKGKYVELRCDPISGHTALYWYRQSLGQGPEFLIYFQGTGAADDSGLPNDRFFAVRPEGSVSTLKIQRTERGDSAVYLCASSFEDRVTGELFFGEGSRLTVL.

The CDR3 region is CASSPRQGVLNTGELFF. DNA of the CDR3: TGTGCCAGCAGCCCTAGACAGGGGGTCTTGAACACCGGGGAGCTGTTTTTT. The gene calls are TRBV6-2 or TRBV6-3 and TRBJ2-2; 9 bases agree with TRBD1. After removal of 6 bases from V and 1 base from J, the junction contained 9 bases not matched to a gene. CDR1 MNHEY and CDR2 SVGEGT come from the germline V gene. The CDR3 contains 17 residues.

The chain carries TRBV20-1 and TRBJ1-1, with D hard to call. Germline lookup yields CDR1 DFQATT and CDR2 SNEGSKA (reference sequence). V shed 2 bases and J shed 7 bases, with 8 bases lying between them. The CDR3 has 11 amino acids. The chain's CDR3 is CSARLRLEAFF. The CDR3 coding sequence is TGCAGTGCTAGACTTAGACTTGAAGCTTTCTTT.

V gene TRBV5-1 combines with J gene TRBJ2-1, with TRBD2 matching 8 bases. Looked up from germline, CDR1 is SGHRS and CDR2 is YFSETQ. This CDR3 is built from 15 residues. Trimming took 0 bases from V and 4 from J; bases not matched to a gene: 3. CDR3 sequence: CASSLGGGIYNEQFF. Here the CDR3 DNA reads TGCGCCAGCAGCTTGGGCGGGGGGATATACAATGAGCAGTTCTTC.